This TCR beta chain came from a study of blood T cell repertoires in COVID-19. Original data processing: Cell counts per sample came from amplifying reference gene primers. The assay was immunoSEQ multiplex PCR, and TCRdb's table has in-frame clones only and misses some. V, J and clone size are taken as reported in that table, and D and trimming were inferred from the DNA itself. The sample lists approximately 70,000 clones; around 74% were seen once. This CDR3 contains 13 residues. The V and J ends lost 4 bases and 3 bases respectively, with 9 bases between them. The sample comprised peripheral blood. The chain joins TRBV12-3 or TRBV12-4 to TRBJ1-1; no reliable D call. The clonotype comes from an elderly woman with active or convalescent COVID-19. For the CDR3, the DNA is TGTGCCAGCAGTTATTTCCGGGACACTGAAGCTTTCTTT. Translating it yields CASSYFRDTEAFF.